The 28 T cell receptor beta chains below all came from one sample that was sequenced in a study of blood T cells in healthy people across ages. Sample-barcoded 5' priming and a J-beta primer mix drove a second PCR of roughly 6 to 12 cycles. TCRdb called the 5' RACE reads again in MiXCR, with one record for every CDR3 protein. The sample includes about 650,000 distinct CDR3 sequences, approximately 30% seen only once; the top ten take roughly 14%. Sequencing was performed on blood. The origin of the receptors is a woman older than 75 in good health.

This clonotype was found many times. The chain has TRBV12-3 or TRBV12-4 and TRBJ2-7; D is undetermined. Trimming removed 5 bases from V and 0 bases from J, with 8 bases in between. This CDR3 has 13 amino acids. CDR3 residues: CASSRALSYEQYF. As DNA, the CDR3 is TGTGCCAGCAGTCGTGCCCTCTCCTACGAGCAGTACTTC.

The chain links TRBV5-4 to TRBJ2-5; D ambiguous. This CDR3 has 13 amino acids. Germline V gene sequence: CDR1 SGHNT, CDR2 YYREEE (reference sequence). The V end was cut by 0 bases, the J end by 2 bases, with 5 bases between. The CDR3 DNA reads as TGTGCCAGCAGCTTGGAACCGCAAGAGACCCAGTACTTC. Its translation is CASSLEPQETQYF.

This clonotype has ten or more counts. V gene TRBV6-1 combines with J gene TRBJ2-7, with 8 bases fitting TRBD2. Germline trimming cut 1 base from V and 1 base from J; bases unmatched to any gene: 9. Germline V gene lookup returns CDR1 MNHNS and CDR2 SASEGT. The CDR3 is 17 amino acids. CDR3 protein: CASSEGRSSGRSYEQYF. CDR3 in DNA: TGTGCCAGCAGTGAAGGTCGGTCCAGCGGGAGATCCTACGAGCAGTACTTC.

This clonotype occurred many times. The chain joins TRBV5-1 to TRBJ2-1; D uncertain. Germline V gene lookup returns CDR1 SGHRS and CDR2 YFSETQ. V dropped 2 bases and J dropped 13 bases, with 10 bases sitting between them. The CDR3 contains 11 residues. The CDR3 region is CASSFQAVQFF. In DNA, the CDR3 is TGCGCCAGCAGCTTTCAGGCAGTCCAGTTCTTC. The entire variable domain, with the rest obtained from reference TRBV5-1 and TRBJ2-1, is as follows: KAGVTQTPRYLIKTRGQQVTLSCSPISGHRSVSWYQQTPGQGLQFLFEYFSETQRNKGNFPGRFSGRQFSNSRSEMNVSTLELGDSALYLCASSFQAVQFFGPGTRLTVL.

The sample holds a few counts of this clonotype. The junction shows a germline mismatch at one end, possibly a read error. The rearrangement links TRBV28 to TRBJ2-6, with 7 bases identical to TRBD1. The germline V gene has CDR1 MDHEN and CDR2 SYDVKM. The CDR3 spans 17 residues. The CDR3 spells CASSLFGDSSGANVRTF. CDR3 bases: TGTGCCAGCAGTTTATTCGGGGACAGCTCTGGGGCCAACGTCCGGACTTTC.

This clonotype has just a few counts. The junction differs from germline at one of its ends, possibly a read error. V and J are TRBV2 and TRBJ2-6; D call uncertain. Germline CDR1 SNHLY, CDR2 FYNNEI. The CDR3 spans 15 residues. This CDR3 is CASSEGSSGANVLTF. CDR3 coding DNA: TGTGCCAGCAGCGAAGGGTCCTCTGGGGCCAACGTCCTGACTTTC.

This clonotype appeared a few times. CDR3 DNA sequence: TGCAGTGCGGAACAGGGTCGATCCACTGAAGCTTTCTTT. It translates to CSAEQGRSTEAFF. The genes are TRBV20-1 and TRBJ1-1; tentative D call: TRBD1 (6 bases). The CDR3 is 13 amino acids. CDR1 is DFQATT and CDR2 is SNEGSKA in the germline V gene (reference sequence). Trimming removed 6 bases from V and 4 bases from J, with 15 bases in between.

This clonotype appeared many times. The chain joins TRBV6-6 to TRBJ2-1, with a possible D match to TRBD1 (5 bases). Trimming removed 2 bases at V and 6 bases at J, with 17 bases between. From germline, CDR1 is MNHNY and CDR2 SVGAGI (reference sequence). CDR3 length: 16 amino acids. Here the CDR3 reads CASSYDGALGSNEQFF. CDR3 nucleotide sequence: TGTGCCAGCAGTTACGATGGGGCCTTAGGCTCCAATGAGCAGTTCTTC.

At least ten counts were recorded for this clonotype. This chain joins TRBV7-2 and TRBJ2-3, with D perhaps TRBD1 or TRBD2 (5 bases each). This CDR3 region has 19 residues. Germline-derived CDR1 and CDR2 are SGHTA and FQGNSA. V was pared by 1 base and J by 0 bases, with 20 bases between. Here the CDR3 DNA reads TGTGCCAGCAGCTTAGTAGGTCTCTCTGGGGACCTAAGCACAGATACGCAGTATTTT. It yields the protein CASSLVGLSGDLSTDTQYF.

The rearrangement uses TRBV20-1 and TRBJ2-4; D possibly corresponds to TRBD2 (6 bases). The assigned J gene may be wrong: the sequence end matches TRBJ2-5 better. There are 13 residues in the CDR3. From germline, CDR1 is DFQATT and CDR2 SNEGSKA (reference sequence). CDR3 nucleotide sequence: TGCAGTGCTAGAGTGGGGGGTGAGGAGACCCAGTACTTC. It translates to CSARVGGEETQYF.

This clonotype was counted ten times or more. The chain has TRBV7-6 and TRBJ2-3; 11 nucleotides match TRBD2. The germline gives CDR1 SGHVS, CDR2 FNYEAQ. This CDR3 is 18 amino acids long. V lost 2 bases and J lost 0; bases outside the gene matches: 7. The CDR3 sequence is CASSLSTSGGFSTDTQYF. The CDR3 DNA sequence: TGTGCCAGCAGCTTATCTACTAGCGGGGGATTTAGCACAGATACGCAGTATTTT.

This clonotype has a count of ten or more. The V call is TRBV20-1, the J call TRBJ2-3, with TRBD2 matching 14 bases. This CDR3 contains 18 residues. V lost 1 base and J lost 7; bases outside the gene matches: 13. CDR1 and CDR2 from the germline V gene are DFQATT and SNEGSKA (reference sequence). As DNA, the CDR3 is TGCAGTGCTAGAGTCCCCAGACTAGCGGGGGGGCCAGGGAATACGCAGTATTTT. It is translated as CSARVPRLAGGPGNTQYF.

V usage is TRBV20-1 and J usage is TRBJ1-1; D may be TRBD1 (6 bases). The CDR3 is 13 amino acids. CDR1 and CDR2 from the germline V gene are DFQATT and SNEGSKA (reference sequence). The CDR3 loop reads CTVRGAVNTEAFF. CDR3 in DNA: TGCACCGTTAGGGGGGCGGTGAACACTGAAGCTTTCTTT.

In regard to this clonotype: Compared with germline, one end of the junction differs, possibly owing to a read error. This chain joins TRBV7-2 and TRBJ2-3; D remains ambiguous. From germline, CDR1 is SGHTA and CDR2 FQGNSA. This CDR3 is built from 15 residues. The CDR3, as DNA: TGTGCCAGCAGCTTAAGTGCTCTAAGCACGGATACGCAGTATTTT. Translated: CASSLSALSTDTQYF.

This clonotype was observed a handful of times. A much larger clone differs from this one at a single base, so this may be a read error. The CDR3 protein is CASTWRPGDNEQYF. The CDR3 DNA reads as TGTGCCAGCACGTGGCGCCCCGGGGACAATGAGCAGTACTTC. V usage is TRBV7-2 and J usage is TRBJ2-7; maybe TRBD1 (6 bases). Per germline, CDR1 SGHTA and CDR2 FQGNSA. The CDR3 is 14 residues long. The V gene lost 7 bases and the J gene lost 7 bases, with 20 bases spanning the gap.

In this sample, this clonotype turned up a few times. V and J are TRBV5-6 and TRBJ1-2; perhaps TRBD1 as D (5 bases). Germline V CDR1 and CDR2: SGHDT, YYEEEE. This CDR3 comprises 14 residues. V was trimmed by 1 base and J by 3 bases, leaving 10 bases between them. CDR3 loop: CASSLQGRHYGYTF. The CDR3 region has the DNA TGTGCCAGCAGCTTGCAGGGCCGCCACTATGGCTACACCTTC. Supplemented by reference TRBV5-6 and TRBJ1-2, the full variable domain reads DAGVTQSPTHLIKTRGQQVTLRCSPKSGHDTVSWYQQALGQGPQFIFQYYEEEERQRGNFPDRFSGHQFPNYSSELNVNALLLGDSALYLCASSLQGRHYGYTFGSGTRLTVV.

To note about this clonotype: This sequence may be a read error, since a much larger clone differs from it by one base. J is TRBJ2-4 and V is TRBV28, with 12 bases matching TRBD2. The better agreement between TRBJ2-5 and the DNA end casts doubt on the J call. Per germline, CDR1 MDHEN and CDR2 SYDVKM. This CDR3 has 13 residues. CDR3 DNA: TGTGCCGCCAGGACTAGCGGGAAAGAGACCCAGTACTTC. Encoded protein: CAARTSGKETQYF.

This clonotype occurred many times. The chain uses TRBV2 and TRBJ2-3; 9 positions match TRBD2. V trimming: 8 bases; J trimming: 3 bases; junction bases outside the gene matches: 9. Germline V gene sequence: CDR1 SNHLY, CDR2 FYNNEI. The CDR3 loop spans 15 amino acids. Here the CDR3 reads CASLRGGAMTDTQYF. The CDR3, as DNA: TGTGCCAGCCTCCGCGGGGGGGCTATGACAGATACGCAGTATTTT.

Turning to this clonotype: A much larger clone is a single base away; this may be a read error. This chain joins TRBV5-1 and TRBJ2-6; D unresolved. Germline V gives CDR1 SGHRS, CDR2 YFSETQ. The CDR3 has 12 amino acids. CDR3 sequence (DNA): TGCGCCAGCAGCGAGAGACCGAACGTCCGGACTTTC. The encoded protein is CASSERPNVRTF.

As for this clonotype: A single base separates this from a much larger clone, so it may be a read error. The chain couples TRBV29-1 to TRBJ1-2, with 7 bases identical to TRBD1. The length of the CDR3 is 13 residues. Germline V gene sequence: CDR1 SQVTM, CDR2 ANQGSEA. The CDR3 region is CSVRRDRNYDYTF. The CDR3, as DNA: TGCAGCGTCCGCCGGGACAGAAACTATGACTACACCTTC.

This clonotype has ten or more counts. The gene calls are TRBV25-1 and TRBJ1-2; the D is unclear. CDR3 length: 12 amino acids. The ends were cut back, 3 bases at V and 4 bases at J, with 6 bases in the middle. The germline CDR1 and CDR2 sequences are MGHDK and SYGVNS. The CDR3 reads CASSDPFYGYTF. Written as DNA, the CDR3 is TGTGCCAGCAGTGATCCTTTCTATGGCTACACCTTC.

For this clonotype: This clone may be a read error of a much larger clone one base away. V usage is TRBV29-1 and J usage is TRBJ2-3, with 11 bases lining up with TRBD2. Germline CDR1 is SQVTM and CDR2 is ANQGSEA. The CDR3 extends over 14 amino acids. The DNA of the CDR3 is TGCGGCGTTGTGTCTCTAGCGGGGGGAGATACGCAGTATTTT. Its translation is CGVVSLAGGDTQYF.

To note about this clonotype: A much larger clone differs by one base, so this may be a read error. V usage is TRBV20-1 and J usage is TRBJ2-3, with 7 bases identical to TRBD2. CDR1 and CDR2 (germline): DFQATT, SNEGSKA (reference sequence). This CDR3 comprises 15 residues. V was pared by 6 bases and J by 3 bases, with 12 bases of the junction left unmatched. The CDR3 loop is CSAPEGGARTDTQYF. Here the CDR3 DNA reads TGCAGTGCCCCCGAGGGAGGGGCGAGGACAGATACGCAGTATTTT.

The V gene is TRBV19, the J gene TRBJ1-1; unclear D gene. CDR3 length: 12 residues. Germline V gives CDR1 LNHDA, CDR2 SQIVND (reference sequence). V lost 7 bases, J lost 1 base, and 7 bases lay in between. Here the CDR3 reads CASTGKNTEAFF. The CDR3, as DNA: TGTGCCAGTACCGGGAAGAACACTGAAGCTTTCTTT.

CDR3 DNA: TGTGCCAGCAGCTTGCTAGCGGGACTCCAAGAGACCCAGTACTTC. Translated, it gives CASSLLAGLQETQYF. The chain links TRBV7-2 to TRBJ2-5; 9 bases are a match to TRBD2. V shed 3 bases, J shed 1 base, and the junction held 3 bases outside the gene matches. The CDR3 consists of 15 residues. In germline, CDR1 is SGHTA, CDR2 FQGNSA.

This clonotype has a handful of counts. The chain couples TRBV2 to TRBJ2-2, with TRBD1 matching 10 bases. The CDR3 is made up of 14 amino acids. The V gene end was trimmed by 6 bases and the J gene end by 6 bases; junction bases not matched to a gene: 4. Germline CDR1 is SNHLY and CDR2 is FYNNEI. This CDR3 is CASRRDRGPGELFF. DNA for the CDR3: TGTGCCAGCAGACGGGACAGGGGTCCCGGGGAGCTGTTTTTT.

As to this clonotype: This may be a read error, as it is one base from a much larger clone. Since no conserved phenylalanine or tryptophan closes the CDR3, a read error is the likely cause. This rearrangement joins TRBV7-9 to TRBJ2-5, with D possibly being TRBD1 (6 bases). The CDR3 consists of 15 residues. Germline values: CDR1 SEHNR, CDR2 FQNEAQ (reference sequence). Trimming left V 6 bases short and J 1 base short, with 15 bases between. The CDR3 is CASSSGHLSQETQYS. For the CDR3, the DNA is TGTGCCAGCAGTTCGGGACACCTAAGCCAAGAGACCCAGTACTCC.

The chain recombines TRBV5-6 with TRBJ1-1, with 8 bases fitting TRBD1. After removal of 1 base from V and 0 bases from J, the junction contained 2 bases not matched to a gene. The CDR3 has 15 residues. In germline, CDR1 is SGHDT, CDR2 YYEEEE. The CDR3 region is CASSLWDRMNTEAFF. The CDR3 DNA reads as TGTGCCAGCAGCTTGTGGGACAGGATGAACACTGAAGCTTTCTTT. The complete variable domain, with remaining parts taken from reference TRBV5-6 and TRBJ1-1, reads DAGVTQSPTHLIKTRGQQVTLRCSPKSGHDTVSWYQQALGQGPQFIFQYYEEEERQRGNFPDRFSGHQFPNYSSELNVNALLLGDSALYLCASSLWDRMNTEAFFGQGTRLTVV.